This TCR beta chain was identified during a study of blood T cell repertoires in COVID-19. On the study more broadly: T cells, B-cell-depleted T cells, or PBMCs provided the cDNA or gDNA that served as material.

Using immunoSEQ multiplex PCR, the repertoire was profiled, and TCRdb retains in-frame clones only, with some absent. Of about 220,000 clones in the sample, roughly 85% were seen once. This clone was seen just once. Unmatched junction bases numbered 6, after V lost 5 bases and J lost 0 bases. The CDR3 covers 15 residues. Germline V gene data show CDR1 as SGHAT and CDR2 as FQNNGV. Sequenced material: peripheral blood. This chain links TRBV11-2 with TRBJ2-7; TRBD2 matches at 8 bases. The clonotype originates from a man younger than 40 who had recovered from COVID-19. The CDR3 DNA sequence: TGTGCCAGCAGCACCCCGGGGGGGAGCTCCTACGAGCAGTACTTC. Protein product: CASSTPGGSSYEQYF.